This T cell receptor (beta chain) was identified in a study of OX40 agonist ivuxolimab in advanced cancers. Whole-study findings and limits: The average count of expanded clones was higher among CD8+ T cells than among CD4+.

This clone is a singleton in its sample. Its antigen remains unknown. Germline V gives CDR1 SEHNR, CDR2 FQNEAQ (reference sequence). Trimming cost V 2 bases and J 3 bases; bases outside gene matches: 6. This CDR3 has 16 residues. The study sampled blood at baseline, cycle 4 day 1, and cycle 7 day 1. Repertoires were generated with immunoSEQ multiplex PCR, while TCRdb's copy carries only in-frame clones and drops some. In the table there are around 65,000 clones, 75% to 90% of which are singletons. This TCR derives from an adult with an advanced solid tumor such as melanoma, head and neck, liver or kidney cancer. The V gene is TRBV7-9, the J gene TRBJ2-2; 7 bases are shared with TRBD1. The sample in question was CD4+ or CD8+ T cells sorted from blood, obtained in a trial of the OX40 agonist ivuxolimab. CDR3 DNA: TGTGCCAGCAGCTTACCCAGACAGGGCGACACCGGGGAGCTGTTTTTT. It specifies CASSLPRQGDTGELFF.